The present TCR beta chain was sequenced within a study of cytomegalovirus exposure and HLA in healthy donors. PCR amplification relied on 60 Vbeta primers (plus 13 Jbeta primers). The method was immunoSEQ multiplex PCR; TCRdb's version includes in-frame clones alone and lacks a portion of them. The sample lists 150,000 to 200,000 clones, 86% seen once, with approximately 2% in the top ten. CDR1 and CDR2 (germline): LNHDA, SQIVND (reference sequence). This CDR3 is built from 17 residues. Germline trimming cut 1 base from V and 1 base from J; bases unmatched to any gene: 6. The specimen sequenced was PBMCs. This TCR derives from a woman under 30 in good health and CMV-seronegative. The chain couples TRBV19 to TRBJ1-5; the match to TRBD1 covers 8 bases. The CDR3 sequence is CASSIGGQGLSNQPQHF. DNA for the CDR3: TGTGCCAGTAGTATAGGTGGACAGGGATTAAGCAATCAGCCCCAGCATTTT.